This TCR beta chain was sequenced during a study of Ad26.COV2.S vaccination and SARS-CoV-2 variants. The wider study: The study gave Ad26.COV2.S intramuscularly, once or twice 56 days apart.

Assay used: immunoSEQ multiplex PCR; TCRdb lists only in-frame clones, some missing. The sample lists roughly 410,000 clones; roughly 85% were seen once. The treatment is: roughly 18 received Ad26.COV2.S at low or high dose, single or two shots; 5 received placebo; per-sample allocation not given. Sampling took place 63 days after the first vaccine or placebo injection. In the vaccine, an Ad26 vector expressed the SARS-CoV-2 spike of the Wuhan strain. Broader study findings: It was reported that spike-specific CD8+ and CD4+ T cell responses were substantially broad after vaccination.

A word on this clone: Antigen specificity is unknown.

The sequence was obtained from a person aged 18-60 years who received the Ad26.COV2.S COVID-19 vaccine or a placebo. The specimen comprised peripheral blood, sampled in a trial of Ad26.COV2.S vaccine versus placebo.

The CDR3 here is CASSLSSGGTYEQYF. The DNA for the CDR3 is TGTGCCAGCAGTTTATCTAGCGGGGGAACCTACGAGCAGTACTTC. The chain is built from TRBV27 and TRBJ2-7, with 9 nucleotides matching TRBD2. The CDR3 loop spans 15 amino acids. Trimming at V came to 0 bases and at J to 2 bases, leaving 2 bases not matched to a gene. Germline V lookup: CDR1 MNHEY, CDR2 SMNVEV (reference sequence).